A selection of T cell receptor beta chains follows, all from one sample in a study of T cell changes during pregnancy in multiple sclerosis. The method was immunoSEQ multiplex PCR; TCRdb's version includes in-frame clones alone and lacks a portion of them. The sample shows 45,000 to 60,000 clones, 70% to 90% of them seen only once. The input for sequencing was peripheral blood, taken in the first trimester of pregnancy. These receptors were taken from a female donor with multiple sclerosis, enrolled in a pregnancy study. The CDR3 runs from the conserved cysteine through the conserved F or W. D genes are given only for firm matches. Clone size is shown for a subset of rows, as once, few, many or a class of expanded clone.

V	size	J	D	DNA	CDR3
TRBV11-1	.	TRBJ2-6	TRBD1	TGTGCCAGCAGCTTAGACCCGACAGGGGCTGGGGCCAACGTCCTGACTTTC	CASSLDPTGAGANVLTF
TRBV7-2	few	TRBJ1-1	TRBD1	TGTGCCAGCAGCTCATACAGGGGATTTCTGGGTGGCACTGAAGCTTTCTTT	CASSSYRGFLGGTEAFF
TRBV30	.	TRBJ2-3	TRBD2	TGTGCCTGGGAAGCGGGGGGCGATACGCAGTATTTT	CAWEAGGDTQYF
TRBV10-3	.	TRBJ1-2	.	TGTGCCATCAGTGTGACCGGGGGAACGGGGGTTATTAACTATGGCTACACCTTC	CAISVTGGTGVINYGYTF
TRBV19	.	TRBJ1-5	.	TGTGCCAGTAGGGCCCGACACTTAGATCAGCCCCAGCATTTT	CASRARHLDQPQHF
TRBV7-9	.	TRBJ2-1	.	TGTGCCAGCAGCTCAAGCAGGGGCCGGGTCTACAATGAGCAGTTCTTC	CASSSSRGRVYNEQFF
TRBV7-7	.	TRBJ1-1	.	TGTGCTAGCTTCAAGGGGCAGGGGAACACTGAAGCTTTCTTT	CASFKGQGNTEAFF
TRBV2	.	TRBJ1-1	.	TGTGCCAGCCGACTTGGGGAGGGCACTGAAGCTTTCTTT	CASRLGEGTEAFF
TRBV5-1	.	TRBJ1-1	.	TGCGCCAGCAGCTCAACGTACCAGTATATGAACACTGAAGCTTTCTTT	CASSSTYQYMNTEAFF
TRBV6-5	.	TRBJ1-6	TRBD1	TGTGCCAGCAGTTACGACAGGGAGTCACCCCTCCACTTT	CASSYDRESPLHF
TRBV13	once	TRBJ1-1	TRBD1	TGTGCCAGCAGCCCCACAGGGGTTTATGGAACTGAAGCTTTCTTT	CASSPTGVYGTEAFF
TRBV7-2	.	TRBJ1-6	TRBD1	TGTGCCAGCAGCTTCAGACCCAGGGGGAATTCACCCCTCCACTTT	CASSFRPRGNSPLHF
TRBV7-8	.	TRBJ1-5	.	TGTGCCAGCAGCTTAAAAGCCGAGCCCCAGCATTTT	CASSLKAEPQHF
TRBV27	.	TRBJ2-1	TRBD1	TGTGCCAGCAGCCTAGGGACAGTCAATGAGCAGTTCTTC	CASSLGTVNEQFF
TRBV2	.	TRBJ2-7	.	TGTGCCAGCAGCGCGGCCGGGACTTACGACTACGAGCAGTACTTC	CASSAAGTYDYEQYF
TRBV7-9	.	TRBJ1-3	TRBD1	TGTGCCAGCAGCTTACTCGACAGGGGATCCGGAAACACCATATATTTT	CASSLLDRGSGNTIYF
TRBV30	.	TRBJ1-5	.	TGTGCCTGGAGTGGAGGCTACAATCAGCCCCAGCATTTT	CAWSGGYNQPQHF
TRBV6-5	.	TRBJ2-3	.	TGTGCCAGCAGTCACCGAGCAGATACGCAGTATTTT	CASSHRADTQYF
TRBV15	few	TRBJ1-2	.	TGTGCCACCAGCAGAGAATATAGGACAAGGCCTTATGGCTACACCTTC	CATSREYRTRPYGYTF
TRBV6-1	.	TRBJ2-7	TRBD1	TGTGCCAGCAGTCTCCGGGACAGGGTGAACTACGAGCAGTACTTC	CASSLRDRVNYEQYF
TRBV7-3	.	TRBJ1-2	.	TGTGCCAGCAGCAAAGGGGGGGCCTCTATTGATGGCTACACCTTC	CASSKGGASIDGYTF
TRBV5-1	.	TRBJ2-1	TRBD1	TGCGCCAGCAGCCAGGGACAGGTAGTATACAATGAGCAGTTCTTC	CASSQGQVVYNEQFF
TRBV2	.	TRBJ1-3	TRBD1	TGTGCCAGCAGTGCTGGACAGGGCTACTCTGGAAACACCATATATTTT	CASSAGQGYSGNTIYF
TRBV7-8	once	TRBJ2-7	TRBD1	TGTGCCAGCAGCTTAAAACAGGGGGCAGACGAGCAGTACTTC	CASSLKQGADEQYF
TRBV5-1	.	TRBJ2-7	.	TGCGCCAGCAGCCTCCCCGGGTCCGAGCAGTACTTC	CASSLPGSEQYF
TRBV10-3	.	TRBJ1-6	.	TGTGCCATCAGTGGGGACTGGAATTCACCCCTCCACTTT	CAISGDWNSPLHF
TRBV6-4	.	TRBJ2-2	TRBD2	TGTGCCAGCAGCCCTGACGCTAGCGGCACCGGGGAGCTGTTTTTT	CASSPDASGTGELFF
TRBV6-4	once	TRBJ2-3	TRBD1	TGTGCCAGCAGTCCCGGGACAGATACAGATACGCAGTATTTT	CASSPGTDTDTQYF
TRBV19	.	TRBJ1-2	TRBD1	TGTGCCAGTAGTATACGTTACGGGACAGTACCCTATGGCTACACCTTC	CASSIRYGTVPYGYTF
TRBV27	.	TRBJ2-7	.	TGTGCCAGCAGCTCATTTGCGGTAAGCTCCTACGAGCAGTACTTC	CASSSFAVSSYEQYF
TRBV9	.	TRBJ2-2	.	TGTGCCAGCAGCCCTCGGACAGTCGAGAACACCGGGGAGCTGTTTTTT	CASSPRTVENTGELFF
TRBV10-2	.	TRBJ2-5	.	TGCGCCAGCAGAACCGACGGGGAGACCCAGTACTTC	CASRTDGETQYF
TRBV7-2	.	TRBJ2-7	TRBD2	TGTGCCAGCAGCCCCGGAATAGCGGGGGACTTC	CASSPGIAGDF
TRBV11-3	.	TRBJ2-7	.	TGTGCCAGCAGCCCCGGAGGCGGGCGAGTTTACGAGCAGTACTTC	CASSPGGGRVYEQYF
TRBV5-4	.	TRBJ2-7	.	TGTGCCAGCAGCTTAACAGGCGAGCAGTACTTC	CASSLTGEQYF
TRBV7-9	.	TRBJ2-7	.	TGTGCCAGCAGCTTAGTAACAGGGAGTGAGCAGTACTTC	CASSLVTGSEQYF
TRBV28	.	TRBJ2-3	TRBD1	TGTGCCAGCAGGGAACAGGGGTTTAGCACAGATACGCAGTATTTT	CASREQGFSTDTQYF
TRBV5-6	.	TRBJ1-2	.	TGTGCCAGCAGCCCAGGGAATTATGGCTACACCTTC	CASSPGNYGYTF
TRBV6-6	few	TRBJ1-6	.	TGTGCCAGCAGTCCACAGGGTTGGGATTACAATTCACCCCTCCACTTT	CASSPQGWDYNSPLHF
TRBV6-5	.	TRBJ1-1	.	TGTGCCAGCAGCCTTTTAGGGGAAACTGAAGCTTTCTTT	CASSLLGETEAFF
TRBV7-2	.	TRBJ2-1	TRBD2	TGTGCCAGCAGCTCGAGCGGGGGGGTCGATGAGCAGTTCTTC	CASSSSGGVDEQFF
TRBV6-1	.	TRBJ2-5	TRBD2	TGTGCCAGCAGTGCACTAGCGGGGGGTCAAGAGACCCAGTACTTC	CASSALAGGQETQYF
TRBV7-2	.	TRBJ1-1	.	TGTGCCAGCAGCCTACAGATGAACACTGAAGCTTTCTTT	CASSLQMNTEAFF
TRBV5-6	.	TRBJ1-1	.	TGTGCCCCGACCGGGGGGCGCGAAACTGAAGCTTTCTTT	CAPTGGRETEAFF
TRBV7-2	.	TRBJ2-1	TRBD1	TGTGCCAGCAGCTCACCTCCACGGGGGACAGGATACAATGAGCAGTTCTTC	CASSSPPRGTGYNEQFF
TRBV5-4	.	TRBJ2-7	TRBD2	TGTGCCAGCAGCCCAGGACTAGCGAGGACCTACGAGCAGTACTTC	CASSPGLARTYEQYF
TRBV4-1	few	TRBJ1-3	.	TGCGCCAGCAGCCAGACACCAGGCGGGCTGACGCGAAACACCATATATTTT	CASSQTPGGLTRNTIYF
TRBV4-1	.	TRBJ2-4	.	TGCGCCAGCAGCGGCCAATTGCTAGCCAAAAACATTCAGTACTTC	CASSGQLLAKNIQYF
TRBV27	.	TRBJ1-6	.	TGTGCCAGCAAGCTCGTGTATAGTAATTCACCCCTCCACTTT	CASKLVYSNSPLHF
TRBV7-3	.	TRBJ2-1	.	TGTGCCAGCAGCCTGGGCAGGGAGCAGTTCTTC	CASSLGREQFF
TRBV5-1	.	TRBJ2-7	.	TGCGCCAGCAGCGTGGGGACAAGGACACGCTACGAGCAGTACTTC	CASSVGTRTRYEQYF
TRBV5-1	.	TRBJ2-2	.	TGCGCCAGCAGCTTGGTATTCGCCCCAGGTCGAACGAACACCGGGGAGCTGTTTTTT	CASSLVFAPGRTNTGELFF
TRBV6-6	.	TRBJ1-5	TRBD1	TGTGCCAGCAGTTACTCGGTGGGACAGCAGCCCCAGCATTTT	CASSYSVGQQPQHF